These T cell receptor beta chains were read from a single sample in a study of blood T cell repertoires in COVID-19. Sequenced by immunoSEQ multiplex PCR; TCRdb stores in-frame clones only, minus some. This sample has about 250,000 clones, with 70% to 90% found just once. Sequencing input: PBMCs or T cells enriched from blood (not recorded which). All receptors derive from a woman between 25 and 40 years old who had recovered from COVID-19. Each CDR3 is given with its conserved first and last residue. The D gene is left open where the match is weak. Size tells how often a clone was seen (once, few, many) or the class of an expanded clone, and some rows leave it out.

TRBV7-3	TRBJ1-6	once	NA	CASSLLAGVSPLHF	TGTGCCAGCAGCTTACTCGCCGGGGTTTCACCCCTCCACTTT
TRBV11-2	TRBJ1-2	NA	NA	CASSQQVNYGYTF	TGTGCCAGCAGCCAGCAGGTTAACTATGGCTACACCTTC
TRBV11-2	TRBJ2-1	NA	NA	CASSLERVGEQFF	TGTGCCAGCAGCTTAGAGCGAGTTGGTGAGCAGTTCTTC
TRBV7-8	TRBJ2-7	once	NA	CASSLGGTTYEQYF	TGTGCCAGCAGCTTAGGGGGCACCACCTACGAGCAGTACTTC
TRBV10-3	TRBJ1-2	NA	NA	CAISESPQTYGYTF	TGTGCCATCAGTGAGTCGCCACAGACCTATGGCTACACCTTC
TRBV7-3	TRBJ1-1	few	TRBD1	CASSYSAGTGEAFF	TGTGCCAGCAGCTACTCTGCCGGGACAGGGGAAGCTTTCTTT
TRBV28	TRBJ2-5	NA	NA	CASSLPTGRETQYF	TGTGCCAGCAGTTTACCGACAGGGAGGGAGACCCAGTACTTC
TRBV7-6	TRBJ2-1	few	NA	CASSLGLQGGFDEQFF	TGTGCCAGCAGCTTGGGACTACAGGGGGGGTTTGATGAGCAGTTCTTC
TRBV5-4	TRBJ2-5	NA	NA	CAGAQRGETQYF	TGTGCCGGCGCGCAAAGGGGGGAGACCCAGTACTTC
TRBV25-1	TRBJ1-6	NA	NA	CASRTTGLNSPLHF	TGTGCCAGCAGGACAACGGGACTTAATTCACCCCTCCACTTT
TRBV3-1/TRBV3-2	TRBJ2-7	NA	TRBD1	CASSQYVPGQGASEQYF	TGTGCCAGCAGCCAATACGTCCCGGGACAGGGGGCAAGCGAGCAGTACTTC
TRBV10-3	TRBJ2-3	once	NA	CAISSGATDTQYF	TGTGCCATCAGTTCCGGAGCCACAGATACGCAGTATTTT
TRBV28	TRBJ1-5	NA	NA	CASSLNQPQHF	TGTGCCAGCAGCCTTAATCAGCCCCAGCATTTT
TRBV5-1	TRBJ1-1	NA	NA	CASSSVLRGMNTEAFF	TGCGCCAGCAGCTCCGTCTTGAGGGGGATGAACACTGAAGCTTTCTTT
TRBV19	TRBJ1-1	NA	NA	CASMMILGGNTEAFF	TGTGCCAGTATGATGATTCTCGGAGGGAACACTGAAGCTTTCTTT
TRBV28	TRBJ1-4	few	NA	CASSFPDSLNEKLFF	TGTGCCAGCAGTTTCCCTGACAGCCTTAATGAAAAACTGTTTTTT
TRBV28	TRBJ2-7	NA	NA	CASSTLSGYPNYEQYF	TGTGCCAGCAGCACATTATCAGGGTACCCGAACTACGAGCAGTACTTC
TRBV6-1	TRBJ1-2	NA	NA	CASSDLATYASGGYGYTF	TGTGCCAGCAGTGATCTTGCGACGTACGCCTCCGGGGGCTATGGCTACACCTTC
TRBV11-3	TRBJ2-1	NA	NA	CASSHRDKTYNEQFF	TGTGCCAGCAGCCACCGGGACAAGACCTACAATGAGCAGTTCTTC
TRBV25-1	TRBJ1-6	NA	TRBD1	CASSSRDRGYNSPLHF	TGTGCCAGCAGTTCCAGAGACAGGGGCTATAATTCACCCCTCCACTTT
TRBV9	TRBJ1-1	NA	NA	CASSPQGRNTEAFF	TGTGCCAGCAGCCCTCAGGGGAGGAACACTGAAGCTTTCTTT
TRBV10-3	TRBJ1-1	NA	TRBD1	CAISHPTGGDTEAFF	TGTGCCATCAGTCATCCGACAGGGGGGGACACTGAAGCTTTCTTT
TRBV6-5	TRBJ1-2	NA	TRBD1	CASMKGGGYGYTF	TGTGCCAGCATGAAAGGGGGCGGATATGGCTACACCTTC
TRBV7-2	TRBJ1-4	NA	TRBD1	CASSSQGTTNEKLFF	TGTGCCAGCAGCTCACAGGGGACAACTAATGAAAAACTGTTTTTT
TRBV3-1/TRBV3-2	TRBJ1-1	NA	NA	CASSRYGTSPAGEAFF	TGTGCCAGCAGCCGATACGGGACTTCCCCCGCCGGGGAAGCTTTCTTT
TRBV4-2	TRBJ1-2	NA	NA	CASSQAPTGNYGYTF	TGTGCCAGCAGCCAAGCTCCCACAGGGAACTATGGCTACACCTTC
TRBV28	TRBJ2-1	NA	TRBD1	CASSSASLGQGRYNEQFF	TGTGCCAGCAGTTCGGCCAGTTTGGGACAGGGGCGTTACAATGAGCAGTTCTTC
TRBV30	TRBJ2-7	NA	TRBD1	CAWSAGQDLYEQYF	TGTGCCTGGAGTGCGGGACAGGACCTCTACGAGCAGTACTTC
TRBV24-1	TRBJ2-5	NA	NA	CATSDFQETQYF	TGTGCCACCAGTGATTTTCAGGAGACCCAGTACTTC
TRBV7-9	TRBJ1-6	NA	NA	CASSLTGGKDNSPLHF	TGTGCCAGCAGCCTAACGGGGGGAAAGGATAATTCACCCCTCCACTTT
TRBV5-1	TRBJ2-1	NA	TRBD2	CASSTGTTLYNEQFF	TGCGCCAGCAGCACGGGGACTACCCTATACAATGAGCAGTTCTTC
TRBV2	TRBJ1-5	NA	NA	CASSLGQLPRGNQPQHF	TGTGCCAGCAGTCTTGGACAGCTTCCGCGGGGCAATCAGCCCCAGCATTTT
TRBV7-2	TRBJ1-5	few	TRBD1	CASSLQGANSNQPQHF	TGTGCCAGCAGCTTACAGGGGGCAAATAGCAATCAGCCCCAGCATTTT
TRBV15	TRBJ2-7	NA	NA	CATSRVVRPYEQYF	TGTGCCACCAGCAGAGTGGTGCGCCCCTACGAGCAGTACTTC
TRBV19	TRBJ1-1	NA	NA	CASSLFRGPDTEAFF	TGTGCCAGTAGTCTCTTCAGGGGACCGGACACTGAAGCTTTCTTT
TRBV5-1	TRBJ1-1	NA	NA	CASSLAGGNPTEAFF	TGCGCCAGCAGCTTGGCGGGAGGAAACCCCACTGAAGCTTTCTTT
TRBV15	TRBJ2-7	NA	NA	CATSRSNSEQYF	TGTGCCACCAGCAGATCGAACTCCGAGCAGTACTTC
TRBV5-1	TRBJ2-7	NA	TRBD1	CASSPGQGAPYEQYF	TGCGCCAGCAGCCCAGGACAGGGGGCTCCCTACGAGCAGTACTTC